This is a list of T cell receptor beta chains from one sample in a study of cytomegalovirus exposure and HLA in healthy donors. Only in-frame clones appear in the TCRdb table, and some are missing; sequencing was by immunoSEQ multiplex PCR. The sample records more than 150,000 clones, 78% being singletons. Material for sequencing was PBMCs. These receptors originate from a woman aged 25 to 45 in good health and CMV-seropositive. Each CDR3 is given with its conserved first and last residue. D genes are given only for firm matches. Clone size is given for some rows only: seen once, a few or many times, or a class if the clone is expanded.

V	size	length	D	J	CDR3	DNA
TRBV7-9	.	11	.	TRBJ1-1	CASSLALEAFF	TGTGCCAGCAGCTTAGCCTTAGAAGCTTTCTTT
TRBV9	.	14	.	TRBJ2-7	CASSVGIGYYEQYF	TGTGCCAGCAGCGTAGGAATCGGGTACTACGAGCAGTACTTC
TRBV27	.	15	TRBD1	TRBJ2-1	CASSLVGQEYNEQFF	TGTGCCAGCAGTTTAGTGGGACAGGAATACAATGAGCAGTTCTTC
TRBV14	.	15	TRBD2	TRBJ2-7	CASSQLPGLAYEQYF	TGTGCCAGCAGCCAACTTCCGGGACTAGCGTACGAGCAGTACTTC
TRBV20-1	.	11	.	TRBJ1-1	CSARGETEAFF	TGCAGTGCTAGAGGAGAGACTGAAGCTTTCTTT
TRBV5-1	.	15	TRBD1	TRBJ1-2	CASSLDTGGLYGYTF	TGCGCCAGCAGCTTGGATACAGGGGGTCTGTATGGCTACACCTTC
TRBV9	.	14	.	TRBJ1-1	CASNPGGLGTEAFF	TGTGCCAGCAACCCAGGAGGCCTGGGAACTGAAGCTTTCTTT
TRBV4-1	.	14	.	TRBJ1-4	CASTTVSTNEKLFF	TGCGCCAGCACCACAGTGTCAACTAATGAAAAACTGTTTTTT
TRBV10-3	.	11	.	TRBJ2-1	CASSGYNEQFF	TGTGCCAGTAGCGGATACAATGAGCAGTTCTTC
TRBV7-2	.	15	.	TRBJ1-5	CASSSQQGGNQPQHF	TGTGCCAGCAGCTCCCAACAGGGAGGCAATCAGCCCCAGCATTTT
TRBV5-4	once	17	TRBD1	TRBJ1-2	CASSNLKPGTVIYGYTF	TGTGCCAGCAGCAACCTAAAGCCCGGGACAGTCATCTATGGCTACACCTTC
TRBV7-2	.	16	TRBD2	TRBJ2-7	CASSLNLAGGTYEQYF	TGTGCCAGCAGCTTAAACCTAGCGGGGGGTACCTACGAGCAGTACTTC
TRBV19	.	16	.	TRBJ1-5	CASSVTAVVFYQPQHF	TGTGCCAGTAGTGTGACAGCCGTGGTCTTTTATCAGCCCCAGCATTTT
TRBV6-5	.	14	TRBD1	TRBJ2-7	CASSRRDRFSEQYF	TGTGCCAGCAGTCGCCGGGACAGGTTCTCCGAGCAGTACTTC
TRBV7-3	few	15	.	TRBJ2-7	CASSLRGSLSYEQYF	TGTGCCAGCAGCTTACGAGGGTCCCTATCCTACGAGCAGTACTTC
TRBV2	.	14	.	TRBJ1-6	CASSLGGGNSPLHF	TGTGCCAGCAGCCTAGGAGGTGGTAATTCACCCCTCCACTTT
TRBV5-4	.	14	.	TRBJ2-5	CASSVPPNQETQYF	TGTGCCAGCAGCGTCCCCCCAAATCAAGAGACCCAGTACTTC
TRBV5-6	few	15	.	TRBJ2-2	CASSLGLANTGELFF	TGTGCCAGCAGCTTGGGTCTCGCGAACACCGGGGAGCTGTTTTTT
TRBV6-5	.	14	.	TRBJ1-4	CASSYGDGGEKLFF	TGTGCCAGCAGTTATGGGGACGGGGGTGAAAAACTGTTTTTT
TRBV6-6	few	14	.	TRBJ1-5	CASGRREGNQPQHF	TGTGCCAGCGGCCGACGGGAGGGCAATCAGCCCCAGCATTTT
TRBV6-1	.	15	.	TRBJ2-7	CASSRGLQLTYEQYF	TGTGCCAGCAGCAGAGGACTTCAATTAACCTACGAGCAGTACTTC
TRBV28	.	17	TRBD2	TRBJ2-2	CASIMTSGGVGTGELFF	TGTGCCAGCATTATGACTAGCGGGGGGGTAGGCACCGGGGAGCTGTTTTTT
TRBV19	.	14	TRBD2	TRBJ2-1	CATSLAGVPSEQFF	TGTGCCACCTCACTAGCGGGAGTACCGAGTGAGCAGTTCTTC
TRBV15	.	18	TRBD2	TRBJ2-7	CATSRETLTSGGFYEQYF	TGTGCCACCAGCAGGGAGACGTTAACTAGCGGGGGGTTCTACGAGCAGTACTTC
TRBV21-1	.	13	.	TRBJ1-5	CASSGGLGQPQHF	TGTGCCAGCAGCGGGGGACTGGGTCAGCCCCAGCATTTT
TRBV10-3	few	13	.	TRBJ1-1	CAISDLGDTEAFF	TGTGCCATCAGTGATCTCGGTGACACTGAAGCTTTCTTT
TRBV19	.	16	.	TRBJ1-5	CASTVDRTFSNQPQHF	TGTGCCAGTACCGTCGACAGGACCTTTAGCAATCAGCCCCAGCATTTT
TRBV27	.	11	.	TRBJ2-1	CAAGTLGEQFF	TGTGCGGCGGGAACCCTGGGTGAGCAGTTCTTC
TRBV27	.	13	.	TRBJ2-1	CASSLSLGGEQFF	TGTGCCAGCAGTTTATCGCTGGGGGGTGAGCAGTTCTTC
TRBV7-6	few	13	.	TRBJ1-1	CASSLEAGLEAFF	TGTGCCAGCAGCTTAGAGGCAGGGCTTGAAGCTTTCTTT
TRBV7-7	few	18	TRBD2	TRBJ2-2	CASSLDSGGAWGTGELFF	TGTGCTAGCAGCTTGGATAGCGGGGGGGCCTGGGGCACCGGGGAGCTGTTTTTT
TRBV2	.	15	TRBD1	TRBJ1-4	CASSEEGAYDEKLFF	TGTGCCAGCAGTGAGGAGGGGGCGTATGATGAAAAACTGTTTTTT
TRBV11-2	.	16	.	TRBJ2-6	CASSPRRNRETNVLTF	TGTGCCAGCAGCCCACGACGAAACAGGGAGACCAACGTCCTGACTTTC
TRBV9	few	15	TRBD2	TRBJ2-7	CASSVDLAGVYEQYF	TGTGCCAGCAGCGTAGATCTAGCGGGGGTCTACGAGCAGTACTTC
TRBV28	.	14	TRBD1	TRBJ1-2	CASSVNDRDWGYTF	TGTGCCAGCAGCGTAAATGACAGGGATTGGGGCTACACCTTC
TRBV27	few	16	TRBD2	TRBJ2-1	CASRPSGRSSYNEQFF	TGTGCCAGCAGGCCCAGCGGGAGGTCCTCCTACAATGAGCAGTTCTTC
TRBV19	.	15	.	TRBJ2-7	CASSTSLGGGYEQYF	TGTGCCAGTAGTACCTCTCTGGGAGGCGGATACGAGCAGTACTTC
TRBV4-3	.	17	TRBD1	TRBJ2-1	CASSQDDRTGPYNEQFF	TGCGCCAGCAGCCAAGATGACCGGACAGGACCGTACAATGAGCAGTTCTTC
TRBV6-5	few	15	.	TRBJ2-4	CASSYGPGVQNIQYF	TGTGCCAGCAGTTACGGGCCAGGGGTACAAAACATTCAGTACTTC
TRBV2	.	13	.	TRBJ1-1	CASSGEANTEAFF	TGTGCCAGCAGCGGCGAGGCGAACACTGAAGCTTTCTTT
TRBV6-1	.	13	.	TRBJ2-7	CASRAQGFYEQYF	TGTGCCAGCAGGGCCCAGGGGTTCTACGAGCAGTACTTC
TRBV4-3	.	14	TRBD2	TRBJ2-1	CASSPGLDYNEQFF	TGCGCCAGCAGCCCGGGACTAGACTACAATGAGCAGTTCTTC
TRBV28	.	14	.	TRBJ2-7	CASSFSYGTAGPYF	TGTGCCAGCAGTTTCAGTTACGGGACTGCAGGTCCGTACTTC
TRBV6-5	.	14	.	TRBJ2-3	CASSYSEGADTQYF	TGTGCCAGCAGTTACTCGGAAGGGGCAGATACGCAGTATTTT
TRBV6-6	.	13	.	TRBJ1-2	CASTIGGGNGYTF	TGTGCCAGCACCATAGGGGGGGGAAATGGCTACACCTTC
TRBV6-1	.	12	.	TRBJ2-7	CANRETAYEQYF	TGTGCCAACAGGGAAACGGCCTACGAGCAGTACTTC
TRBV7-2	few	14	.	TRBJ1-5	CASSLARVYQPQHF	TGTGCCAGCAGCTTAGCCAGGGTTTATCAGCCCCAGCATTTT
TRBV27	.	15	.	TRBJ1-2	CASSSLGGTIAGYTF	TGTGCCAGCAGTTCACTCGGTGGCACAATAGCGGGCTACACCTTC
TRBV5-1	.	14	.	TRBJ2-5	CASSLADFQETQYF	TGCGCCAGCAGCTTGGCGGACTTCCAAGAGACCCAGTACTTC
TRBV19	.	12	.	TRBJ2-1	CASSIDLHEQFF	TGTGCCAGTAGTATAGATCTCCATGAGCAGTTCTTC
TRBV9	few	19	TRBD1	TRBJ1-1	CASSVDRDRPWMEYTEAFF	TGTGCCAGCAGCGTAGATCGGGACAGGCCATGGATGGAGTACACTGAAGCTTTCTTT
TRBV5-4	.	17	.	TRBJ2-5	CASSLPGRSTSQETQYF	TGTGCCAGCAGCTTGCCGGGGAGGTCGACGAGCCAAGAGACCCAGTACTTC
TRBV19	few	12	.	TRBJ1-1	CATQGWATEAFF	TGTGCCACACAGGGATGGGCCACTGAAGCTTTCTTT
TRBV5-8	.	14	.	TRBJ1-4	CASSFGTGNEKLFF	TGTGCCAGCAGCTTCGGAACAGGGAACGAAAAACTGTTTTTT
TRBV15	.	13	.	TRBJ2-7	CATESRGAYEQYF	TGTGCCACCGAAAGCAGGGGGGCCTACGAGCAGTACTTC
TRBV7-8	once	15	TRBD1	TRBJ2-1	CASSMGQGAYNEQFF	TGTGCCAGCAGCATGGGACAGGGGGCCTACAATGAGCAGTTCTTC
TRBV25-1	.	12	.	TRBJ2-2	CASSTGTGELFF	TGTGCCAGCTCTACAGGGACCGGGGAGCTGTTTTTT
TRBV5-6	.	15	.	TRBJ2-1	CASSLVWDTLTEQFF	TGTGCCAGCAGCTTGGTTTGGGACACCCTAACTGAGCAGTTCTTC
TRBV9	.	15	TRBD1	TRBJ1-1	CASSVLMDRTGKAFF	TGTGCCAGCAGCGTATTAATGGACAGGACGGGTAAAGCTTTCTTT